The T cell receptor (beta chain) under discussion was sequenced for a study of PD-1 blockade in classical Hodgkin lymphoma. Concerning this clone itself: The antigen remains undetermined.

TCRdb's table, derived via immunoSEQ multiplex PCR, lists solely in-frame clones and lacks some. The table lists over 25,000 clones, 86% of them singletons. Germline V CDR1 and CDR2: MDHEN, SYDVKM. With 6 bases removed from V and 2 bases from J, the gap between germline ends came to 3 bases. The CDR3 sequence is 11 residues long. Notes on the study in general: By cycle point C4D1, TCR diversity had risen significantly in CD4+ cells (but not CD8+ cells). Complete responders started with a diversity level that resembled newly diagnosed patients at baseline. Exclusion was the outcome for patients who began nivolumab under 1 year after ASCT.

The sample's time point: cycle 4 day 1 (C4D1), after about 6 weeks of nivolumab. Every patient was affected by relapse after autologous stem cell transplantation, while exposure to brentuximab vedotin was not uniform. CD4+ T cells were purified from thawed PBMCs by magnetic negative selection. The study recorded best responses of complete response, partial response or progressive disease. The sequence was collected from a human donor with classical Hodgkin lymphoma. The chain joins TRBV28 to TRBJ2-3; D call uncertain. Sequenced here: CD4+ T cells from blood, sampled before the fourth cycle of nivolumab. The CDR3 sequence: CASSFTDTQYF. In nucleotides, the CDR3 is TGTGCCAGCAGCTTCACAGATACGCAGTATTTT.